The 14 T cell receptor beta chains given below trace back to one sample, sequenced in a study of T cell responses to AZD1222 COVID-19 vaccine. Measured with immunoSEQ multiplex PCR; TCRdb has only the in-frame clones, and not every one. The table lists 110,000 to 150,000 clones, 75% to 95% of them singletons. Sequences were derived from peripheral blood, sampled on day 0 of AZD1222 vaccination. The receptors stem from an adult in good health.

The rearrangement joins TRBV6-5 to TRBJ2-2; TRBD1 matches at 8 bases. V was clipped by 3 bases and J by 6 bases; unmatched bases: 6. The CDR3 has 15 residues. Germline V lookup: CDR1 MNHEY, CDR2 SVGAGI. As DNA, the CDR3 is TGTGCCAGCAGTTATGACAGGGGATGGGCCGGGGAGCTGTTTTTT. Its translation: CASSYDRGWAGELFF.

The chain is built from TRBV28 and TRBJ1-5; D is unclear. This CDR3 comprises 14 residues. V lost 3 bases to trimming and J lost 4 bases, with 10 bases between them. Germline-derived CDR1 and CDR2 are MDHEN and SYDVKM. CDR3 residues: CASSFNTGNQPQHF. In DNA form, the CDR3 reads TGTGCCAGCAGTTTTAACACTGGGAATCAGCCCCAGCATTTT.

The rearrangement links TRBV4-2 to TRBJ2-2; 12 bases match TRBD2. The CDR3 contains 19 residues. With 0 bases clipped from V and 4 bases from J, the junction kept 9 bases outside the gene matches. The germline V gene encodes CDR1 LGHNA and CDR2 YNFKEQ. In nucleotides, the CDR3 is TGTGCCAGCAGCCAAGATGGGTCTAGCGGGAGGGCCGTCACCGGGGAGCTGTTTTTT. This gives the protein CASSQDGSSGRAVTGELFF.

This rearrangement joins TRBV18 to TRBJ1-5; D is perhaps TRBD1 (5 bases). V lost 6 bases to trimming and J lost 1 base, with 16 bases between them. This CDR3 has 16 amino acids. Looked up from germline, CDR1 is KGHSH and CDR2 is LQKENI. CDR3 amino acids: CASSRGQADSNQPQHF. The CDR3 DNA reads as TGTGCCAGCTCTAGGGGCCAGGCGGACAGCAATCAGCCCCAGCATTTT.

The rearrangement links TRBV2 to TRBJ1-2; D remains unclear. Deletions cut 6 bases from V and 0 bases from J, with 8 bases between. The germline CDR1 and CDR2 sequences are SNHLY and FYNNEI. The CDR3 is made up of 13 amino acids. CDR3 sequence reads: CASSRGSNYGYTF. The CDR3 coding sequence is TGTGCCAGCAGCCGAGGATCTAACTATGGCTACACCTTC.

This chain connects TRBV7-9 to TRBJ2-7; TRBD2 might be the D (7 bases). In germline, CDR1 is SEHNR, CDR2 FQNEAQ (reference sequence). This CDR3 comprises 16 residues. Trimming left V 2 bases short and J 4 bases short, with 18 bases between. CDR3 bases: TGTGCCAGCAGCTTATACGGGGTGGAGGGGGGGTACGAGCAGTACTTC. This sequence encodes CASSLYGVEGGYEQYF. Full variable domain (rest looked up from reference TRBV7-9 and TRBJ2-7): DTGVSQNPRHKITKRGQNVTFRCDPISEHNRLYWYRQTLGQGPEFLTYFQNEAQLEKSRLLSDRFSAERPKGSFSTLEIQRTEQGDSAMYLCASSLYGVEGGYEQYFGPGTRLTVT.

This chain connects TRBV9 to TRBJ2-7; 11 bases match TRBD2. Losses at the gene ends were 6 bases for V and 7 bases for J; bases not matched to a gene: 15. The CDR3 has 16 residues. Germline values: CDR1 SGDLS, CDR2 YYNGEE. CDR3 DNA: TGTGCCAGCACCCCGGGACTAGCGGACCAGGCGGGGGAGCAGTACTTC. This gives the protein CASTPGLADQAGEQYF.

V usage is TRBV6-1 and J usage is TRBJ2-5; 8 bases map to TRBD2. V dropped 7 bases and J dropped 3; count of bases not matched to a gene: 7. Germline V gives CDR1 MNHNS, CDR2 SASEGT. The CDR3 totals 14 residues. As DNA, the CDR3 is TGTGCCAGCACTGGCGGGAGGAGAGAAGAGACCCAGTACTTC. It codes for CASTGGRREETQYF.

The chain joins TRBV6-5 to TRBJ1-4; the D is unclear. The CDR3 totals 15 residues. The germline V gene has CDR1 MNHEY and CDR2 SVGAGI. Trimming pared 9 bases from V and 2 bases from J, leaving 16 bases between. This CDR3 reads CASKLPGATNEKLFF. DNA of the CDR3: TGTGCCAGTAAATTGCCCGGTGCGACTAATGAAAAACTGTTTTTT.

The chain couples TRBV2 to TRBJ2-7; D call uncertain. The CDR3 spans 12 residues. Between the trimmed V and J ends, which lost 4 bases and 4 bases, there was a span of 8 bases. The germline gives CDR1 SNHLY, CDR2 FYNNEI. CDR3 DNA: TGTGCCAGCAGTGGACAACAATACGAGCAGTACTTC. It codes for CASSGQQYEQYF.

This chain connects TRBV2 to TRBJ1-1; TRBD1 matches at 7 bases. The V gene's germline CDR1 is SNHLY and CDR2 FYNNEI. The CDR3 covers 14 residues. The V gene end was trimmed by 6 bases and the J gene end by 5 bases; junction bases not matched to a gene: 9. Written as DNA, the CDR3 is TGTGCCAGCAGCGCAGGGGGATCGGTGACTGAAGCTTTCTTT. This gives the protein CASSAGGSVTEAFF.

This chain joins TRBV7-2 and TRBJ1-2; D unresolved. V was cut by 4 bases and J by 2 bases, with 11 bases left in between. Germline V gene sequence: CDR1 SGHTA, CDR2 FQGNSA. This CDR3 contains 14 residues. CDR3 loop: CASSSRTGNYGYTF. Written as DNA, the CDR3 is TGTGCCAGCAGCTCTAGGACGGGAAACTATGGCTACACCTTC.

DNA for the CDR3: TGTGCCAGTAGACTAGCGGGTGCCGAGACCCAGTACTTC. Amino acid sequence: CASRLAGAETQYF. V gene TRBV5-4 combines with J gene TRBJ2-5, with 10 bases aligning to TRBD2. The germline V gene has CDR1 SGHNT and CDR2 YYREEE (reference sequence). Trimming cost V 8 bases and J 5 bases; bases outside gene matches: 6. This CDR3 has 13 amino acids.

V usage is TRBV10-3 and J usage is TRBJ1-3, with D tentatively TRBD1 (6 bases). The length of the CDR3 is 16 residues. Germline CDR1 and CDR2: ENHRY and SYGVKD. The ends were cut back, 4 bases at V and 2 bases at J, with 15 bases in the middle. The CDR3 sequence: CAISVWEGDAGNTIYF. The CDR3 DNA follows: TGTGCCATCAGTGTTTGGGAGGGGGACGCTGGAAACACCATATATTTT.